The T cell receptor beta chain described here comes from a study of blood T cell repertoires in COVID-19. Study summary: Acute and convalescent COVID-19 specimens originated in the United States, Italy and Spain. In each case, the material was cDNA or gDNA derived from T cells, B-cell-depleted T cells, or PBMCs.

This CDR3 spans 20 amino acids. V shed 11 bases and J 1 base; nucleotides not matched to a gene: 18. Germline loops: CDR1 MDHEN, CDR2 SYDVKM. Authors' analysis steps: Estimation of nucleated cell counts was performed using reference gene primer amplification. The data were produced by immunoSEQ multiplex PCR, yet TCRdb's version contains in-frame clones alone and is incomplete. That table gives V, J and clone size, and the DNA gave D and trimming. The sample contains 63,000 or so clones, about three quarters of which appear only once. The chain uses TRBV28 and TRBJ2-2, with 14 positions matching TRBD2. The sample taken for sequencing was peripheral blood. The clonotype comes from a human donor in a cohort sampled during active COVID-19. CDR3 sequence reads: CAVGTPGGTSGRWNTGELFF. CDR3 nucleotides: TGTGCCGTTGGGACACCAGGCGGGACTAGCGGGAGATGGAACACCGGGGAGCTGTTTTTT.